This TCR beta chain originates from a study of beta chain features in type 1 diabetes. The CDR3 consists of 13 residues. Per germline, CDR1 MGHRA and CDR2 YSYEKL. The ends were cut back, 4 bases at V and 6 bases at J, with 9 bases in the middle. Study-level findings and limits: These data did not resolve whether HLA type affects TCRB rearrangement. The similarity of naive, central memory and Treg TCRB repertoires appeared greater among patients than among healthy donors. Moderately but significantly shorter TCRB CDR3s were found in Type 1 diabetes patients in all four CD4+ subsets. Researchers cautioned that cDNA sequencing could over-represent cells with high TCR expression.

Comments on this clone: Its antigen remains unknown.

The whole isolated RNA underwent reverse transcription, so sequencing captured expressed TCRB transcripts. TCRdb's table, derived via immunoSEQ multiplex PCR, lists solely in-frame clones and lacks some. The sample lists over 650,000 clones, more than 12% seen once, with around 0.04% in the top ten. Sequencing used naive CD4+ T cells from blood. This chain uses TRBV4-1 with TRBJ2-2; D unclear. This TCR was sampled from a young man with type 1 diabetes. The DNA of the CDR3 is TGCGCCAGCAGCCTAGAGCAGGCCGGGGAGCTGTTTTTT. Translated: CASSLEQAGELFF.